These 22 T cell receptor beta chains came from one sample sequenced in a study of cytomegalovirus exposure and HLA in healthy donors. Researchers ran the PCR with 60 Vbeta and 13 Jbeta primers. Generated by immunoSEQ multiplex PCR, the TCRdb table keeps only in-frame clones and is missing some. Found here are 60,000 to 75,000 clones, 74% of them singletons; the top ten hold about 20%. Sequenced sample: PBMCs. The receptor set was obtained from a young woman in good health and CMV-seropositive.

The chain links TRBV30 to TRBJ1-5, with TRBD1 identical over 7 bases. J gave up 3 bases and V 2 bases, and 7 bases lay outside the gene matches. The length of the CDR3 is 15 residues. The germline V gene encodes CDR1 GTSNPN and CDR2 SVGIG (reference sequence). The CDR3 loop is CAWSQGDSVNQPQHF. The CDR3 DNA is TGTGCCTGGAGTCAGGGGGACAGCGTCAATCAGCCCCAGCATTTT.

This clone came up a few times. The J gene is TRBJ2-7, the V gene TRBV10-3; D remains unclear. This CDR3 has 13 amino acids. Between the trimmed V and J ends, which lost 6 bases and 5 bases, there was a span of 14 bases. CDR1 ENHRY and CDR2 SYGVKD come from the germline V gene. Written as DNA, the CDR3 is TGTGCCATCAGCACTCTACAGAGCAACGAGCAGTACTTC. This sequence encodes CAISTLQSNEQYF.

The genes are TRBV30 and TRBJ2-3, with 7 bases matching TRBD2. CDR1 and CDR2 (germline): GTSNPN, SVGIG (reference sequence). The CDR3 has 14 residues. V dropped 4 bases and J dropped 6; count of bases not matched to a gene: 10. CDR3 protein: CAWTHGSSGDTQYF. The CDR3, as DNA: TGTGCCTGGACCCATGGGTCTAGCGGTGATACGCAGTATTTT. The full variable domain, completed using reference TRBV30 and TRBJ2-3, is SQTIHQWPATLVQPVGSPLSLECTVEGTSNPNLYWYRQAAGRGLQLLFYSVGIGQISSEVPQNLSASRPQDRQFILSSKKLLLSDSGFYLCAWTHGSSGDTQYFGPGTRLTVL.

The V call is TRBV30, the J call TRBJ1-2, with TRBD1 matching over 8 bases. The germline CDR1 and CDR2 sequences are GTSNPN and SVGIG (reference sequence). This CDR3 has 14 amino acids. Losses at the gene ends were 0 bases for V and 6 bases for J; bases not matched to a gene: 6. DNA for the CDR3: TGTGCCTGGAGTGTTGGACAGGGCATCGATGGCTACACCTTC. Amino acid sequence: CAWSVGQGIDGYTF. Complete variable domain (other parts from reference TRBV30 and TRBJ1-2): SQTIHQWPATLVQPVGSPLSLECTVEGTSNPNLYWYRQAAGRGLQLLFYSVGIGQISSEVPQNLSASRPQDRQFILSSKKLLLSDSGFYLCAWSVGQGIDGYTFGSGTRLTVV.

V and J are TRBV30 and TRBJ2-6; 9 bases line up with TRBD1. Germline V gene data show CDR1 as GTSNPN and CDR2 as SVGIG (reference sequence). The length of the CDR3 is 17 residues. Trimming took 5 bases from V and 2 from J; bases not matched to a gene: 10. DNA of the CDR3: TGTGCCTGGGACCGGGACAGGGTCAGTCCTGGGGCCAACGTCCTGACTTTC. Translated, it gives CAWDRDRVSPGANVLTF.

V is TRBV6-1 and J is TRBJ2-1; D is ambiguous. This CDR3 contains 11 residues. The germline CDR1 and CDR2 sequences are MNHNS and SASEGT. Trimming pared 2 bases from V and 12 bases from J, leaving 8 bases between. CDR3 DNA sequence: TGTGCCAGCAGTGAACAGACTGGGCAGTTCTTC. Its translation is CASSEQTGQFF.

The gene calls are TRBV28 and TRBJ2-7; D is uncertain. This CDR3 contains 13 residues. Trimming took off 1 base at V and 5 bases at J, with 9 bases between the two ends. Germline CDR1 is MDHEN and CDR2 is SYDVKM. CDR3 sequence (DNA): TGTGCCAGCAGTTTATTCCGCCGAGACGAGCAGTACTTC. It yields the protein CASSLFRRDEQYF.

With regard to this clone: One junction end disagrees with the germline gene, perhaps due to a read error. Here the CDR3 reads CASSLNRGENF. CDR3 nucleotide sequence: TGTGCCAGCAGCTTGAACAGGGGGGAGAACTTC. The chain uses TRBV5-8 and TRBJ2-7; TRBD1 matches at 8 bases. The CDR3 loop spans 11 amino acids. Per the germline V gene, CDR1 is SGHTS and CDR2 is YDEGEE.

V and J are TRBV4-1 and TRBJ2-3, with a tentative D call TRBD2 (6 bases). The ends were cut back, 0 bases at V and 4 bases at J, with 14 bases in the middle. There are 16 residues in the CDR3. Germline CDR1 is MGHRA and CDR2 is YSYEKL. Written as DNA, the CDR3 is TGCGCCAGCAGCCAAGATCCCGGGAGAATGGCAGATACGCAGTATTTT. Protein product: CASSQDPGRMADTQYF.

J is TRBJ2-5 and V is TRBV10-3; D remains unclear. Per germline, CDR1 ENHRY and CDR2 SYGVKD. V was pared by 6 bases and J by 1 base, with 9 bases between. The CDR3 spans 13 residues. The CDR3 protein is CAIRPPTQETQYF. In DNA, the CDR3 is TGTGCCATCAGACCCCCTACCCAAGAGACCCAGTACTTC.

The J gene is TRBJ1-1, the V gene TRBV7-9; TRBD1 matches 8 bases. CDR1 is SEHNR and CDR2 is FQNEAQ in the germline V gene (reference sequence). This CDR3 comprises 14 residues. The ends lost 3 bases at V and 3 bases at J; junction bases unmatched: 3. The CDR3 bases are TGTGCCAGCAGCTTGCAGGGGGCCTACACTGAAGCTTTCTTT. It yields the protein CASSLQGAYTEAFF. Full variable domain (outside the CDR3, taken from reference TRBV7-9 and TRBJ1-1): DTGVSQNPRHKITKRGQNVTFRCDPISEHNRLYWYRQTLGQGPEFLTYFQNEAQLEKSRLLSDRFSAERPKGSFSTLEIQRTEQGDSAMYLCASSLQGAYTEAFFGQGTRLTVV.

The CDR3 DNA reads TGTGCCAGCAGCTTAGCAGAACTAGATACGCAGTATTTT. Its translation is CASSLAELDTQYF. This chain links TRBV7-7 with TRBJ2-3; D is ambiguous. Trimming removed 0 bases at V and 5 bases at J, with 6 bases between. Germline assignment: CDR1 SSHAT and CDR2 FNYEAQ (reference sequence). This CDR3 contains 13 residues.

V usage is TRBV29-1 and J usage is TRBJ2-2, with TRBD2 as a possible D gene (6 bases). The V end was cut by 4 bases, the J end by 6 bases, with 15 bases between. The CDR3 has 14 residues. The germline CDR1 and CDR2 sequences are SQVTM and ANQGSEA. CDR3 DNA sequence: TGCAGCGTTGTACCGGGAGTGGGGTCCGGGGAGCTGTTTTTT. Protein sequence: CSVVPGVGSGELFF.

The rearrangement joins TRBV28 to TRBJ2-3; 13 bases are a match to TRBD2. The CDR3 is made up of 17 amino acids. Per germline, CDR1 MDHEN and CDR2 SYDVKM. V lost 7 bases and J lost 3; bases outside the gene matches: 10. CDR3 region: CASTRLGLAGLTDTQYF. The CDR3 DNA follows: TGTGCCAGCACTAGACTGGGACTAGCGGGATTAACAGATACGCAGTATTTT.

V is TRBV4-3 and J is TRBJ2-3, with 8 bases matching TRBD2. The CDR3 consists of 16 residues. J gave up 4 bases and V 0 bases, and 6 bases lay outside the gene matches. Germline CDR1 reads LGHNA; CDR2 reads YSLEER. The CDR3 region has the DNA TGCGCCAGCAGCCAAGATCTAGAAGCGGGAGCAGATACGCAGTATTTT. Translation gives CASSQDLEAGADTQYF.

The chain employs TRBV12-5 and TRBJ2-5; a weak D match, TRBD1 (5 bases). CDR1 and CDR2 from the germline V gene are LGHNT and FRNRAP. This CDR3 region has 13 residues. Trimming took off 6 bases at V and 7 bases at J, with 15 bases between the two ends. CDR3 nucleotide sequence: TGTGCTAGTGGACCTGACAGTCCCGGGACCCAGTACTTC. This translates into CASGPDSPGTQYF.

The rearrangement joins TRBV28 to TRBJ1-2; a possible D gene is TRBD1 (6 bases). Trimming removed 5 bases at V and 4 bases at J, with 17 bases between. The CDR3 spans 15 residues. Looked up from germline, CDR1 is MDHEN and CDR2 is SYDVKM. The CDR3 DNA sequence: TGTGCCAGCAGTCTCTTCCCAGAAGGGGGCTATGGCTACACCTTC. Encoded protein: CASSLFPEGGYGYTF.

CDR3: CASSQVLAGSYEQYF. The CDR3 bases are TGCGCCAGCAGCCAAGTGCTAGCGGGATCCTACGAGCAGTACTTC. The rearrangement uses TRBV4-1 and TRBJ2-7, with 9 bases fitting TRBD2. The CDR3 covers 15 residues. V shed 1 base and J 1 base; nucleotides not matched to a gene: 2. CDR1 and CDR2 (germline): MGHRA, YSYEKL.

CDR3 sequence: CASSEAHQSHQPQHF. The CDR3 bases are TGTGCCAGCAGTGAAGCCCACCAGTCTCATCAGCCCCAGCATTTT. This chain joins TRBV2 and TRBJ1-5; D is ambiguous. CDR1 SNHLY and CDR2 FYNNEI come from the germline V gene. The CDR3 is 15 residues long. Trimming removed 0 bases at V and 5 bases at J, with 11 bases between.

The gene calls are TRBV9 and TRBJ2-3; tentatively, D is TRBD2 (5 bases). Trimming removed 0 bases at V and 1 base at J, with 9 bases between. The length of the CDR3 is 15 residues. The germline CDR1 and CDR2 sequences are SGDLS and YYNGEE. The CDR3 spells CASSVEGVGTDTQYF. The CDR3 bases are TGTGCCAGCAGCGTAGAGGGAGTAGGCACAGATACGCAGTATTTT.

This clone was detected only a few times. The CDR3 region is CASSPGLIRNTEAFF. As DNA, the CDR3 is TGCGCCAGCAGTCCAGGGTTGATTAGGAACACTGAAGCTTTCTTT. V usage is TRBV5-1 and J usage is TRBJ1-1; a weak D match, TRBD1 (5 bases). Germline loops: CDR1 SGHRS, CDR2 YFSETQ. The CDR3 has 15 residues. The ends were cut back, 5 bases at V and 1 base at J, with 15 bases in the middle.

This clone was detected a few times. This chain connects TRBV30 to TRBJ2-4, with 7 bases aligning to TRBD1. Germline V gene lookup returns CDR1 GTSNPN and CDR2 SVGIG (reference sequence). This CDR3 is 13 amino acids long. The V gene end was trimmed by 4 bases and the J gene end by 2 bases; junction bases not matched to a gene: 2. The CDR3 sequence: CAWMGQTKNIQYF. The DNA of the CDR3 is TGTGCCTGGATGGGACAGACCAAAAACATTCAGTACTTC.